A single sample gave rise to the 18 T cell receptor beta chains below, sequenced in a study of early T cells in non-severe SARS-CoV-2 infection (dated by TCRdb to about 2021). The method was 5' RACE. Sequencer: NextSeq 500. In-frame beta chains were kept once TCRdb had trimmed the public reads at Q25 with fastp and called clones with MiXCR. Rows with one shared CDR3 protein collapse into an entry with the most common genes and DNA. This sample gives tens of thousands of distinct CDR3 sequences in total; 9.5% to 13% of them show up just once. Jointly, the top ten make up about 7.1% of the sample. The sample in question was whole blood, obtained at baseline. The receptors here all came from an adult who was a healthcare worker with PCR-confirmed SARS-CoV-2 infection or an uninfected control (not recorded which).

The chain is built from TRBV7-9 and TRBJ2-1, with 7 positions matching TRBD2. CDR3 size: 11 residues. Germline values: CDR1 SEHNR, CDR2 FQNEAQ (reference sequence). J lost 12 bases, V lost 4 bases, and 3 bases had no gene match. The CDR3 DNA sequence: TGTGCCAGCAGCTACATAGCGGGGCAGTTCTTC. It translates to CASSYIAGQFF.

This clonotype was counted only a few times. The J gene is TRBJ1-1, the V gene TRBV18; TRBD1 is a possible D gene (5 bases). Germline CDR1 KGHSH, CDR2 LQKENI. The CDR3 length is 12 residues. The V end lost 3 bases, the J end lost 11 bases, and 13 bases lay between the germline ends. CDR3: CASSPTGTDAFF. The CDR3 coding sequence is TGTGCCAGCTCACCCACCGGGACCGATGCTTTCTTT.

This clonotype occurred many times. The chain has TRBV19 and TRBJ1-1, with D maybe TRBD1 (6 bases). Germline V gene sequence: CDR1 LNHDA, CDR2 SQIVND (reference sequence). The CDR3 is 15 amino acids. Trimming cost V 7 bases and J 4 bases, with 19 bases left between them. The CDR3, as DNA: TGTGCCAGTACAACTTCGCGTGGGGGCGGCACTGAAGCTTTCTTT. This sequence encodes CASTTSRGGGTEAFF. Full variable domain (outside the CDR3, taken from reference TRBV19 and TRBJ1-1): DGGITQSPKYLFRKEGQNVTLSCEQNLNHDAMYWYRQDPGQGLRLIYYSQIVNDFQKGDIAEGYSVSREKKESFPLTVTSAQKNPTAFYLCASTTSRGGGTEAFFGQGTRLTVV.

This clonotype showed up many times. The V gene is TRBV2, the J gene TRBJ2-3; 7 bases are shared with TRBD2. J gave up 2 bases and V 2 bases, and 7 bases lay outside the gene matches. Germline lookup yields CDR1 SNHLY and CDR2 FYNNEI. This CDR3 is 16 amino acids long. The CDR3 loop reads CASSEYERDFTDTQYF. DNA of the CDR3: TGTGCCAGCAGTGAATATGAGCGGGATTTCACAGATACGCAGTATTTT.

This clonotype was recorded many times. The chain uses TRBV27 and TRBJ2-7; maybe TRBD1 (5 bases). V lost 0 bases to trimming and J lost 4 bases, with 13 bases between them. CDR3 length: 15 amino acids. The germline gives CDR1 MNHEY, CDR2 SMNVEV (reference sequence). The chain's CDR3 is CASSLSSQGHYEQYF. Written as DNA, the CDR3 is TGTGCCAGCAGTTTATCGTCCCAGGGCCATTACGAGCAGTACTTC.

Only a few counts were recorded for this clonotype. CDR3 loop: CASSLRGGGELFF. The CDR3, as DNA: TGTGCCAGCAGTCTCCGGGGCGGCGGGGAGCTGTTTTTT. The V call is TRBV6-6, the J call TRBJ2-2; perhaps D is TRBD1 or TRBD2 (5 bases each). CDR1 is MNHNY, CDR2 SVGAGI, per germline (reference sequence). Trimming stripped 5 bases from V and 7 bases from J, with 11 bases between. This CDR3 contains 13 residues.

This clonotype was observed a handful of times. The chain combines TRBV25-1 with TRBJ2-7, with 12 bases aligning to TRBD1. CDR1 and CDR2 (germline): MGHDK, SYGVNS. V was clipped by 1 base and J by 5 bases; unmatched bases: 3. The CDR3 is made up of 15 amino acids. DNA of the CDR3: TGTGCCAGCAGTGAATTAGGGACAGGGGGCCACGAGCAGTACTTC. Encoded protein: CASSELGTGGHEQYF.

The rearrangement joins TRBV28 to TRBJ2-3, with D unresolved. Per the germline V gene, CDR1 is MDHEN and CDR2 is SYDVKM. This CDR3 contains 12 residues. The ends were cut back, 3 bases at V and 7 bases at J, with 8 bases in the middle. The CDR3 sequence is CASSFGKHTQYF. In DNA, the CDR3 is TGTGCCAGCAGTTTCGGTAAACATACGCAGTATTTT.

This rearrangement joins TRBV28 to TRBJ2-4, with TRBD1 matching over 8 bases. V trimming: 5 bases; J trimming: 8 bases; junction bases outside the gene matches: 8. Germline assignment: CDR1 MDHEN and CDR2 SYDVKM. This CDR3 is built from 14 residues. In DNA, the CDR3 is TGTGCCAGCAGTCAGCCGGCGACAGGGGACATTCAGTACTTC. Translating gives CASSQPATGDIQYF. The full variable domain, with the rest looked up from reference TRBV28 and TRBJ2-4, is DVKVTQSSRYLVKRTGEKVFLECVQDMDHENMFWYRQDPGLGLRLIYFSYDVKMKEKGDIPEGYSVSREKKERFSLILESASTNQTSMYLCASSQPATGDIQYFGAGTRLSVL.

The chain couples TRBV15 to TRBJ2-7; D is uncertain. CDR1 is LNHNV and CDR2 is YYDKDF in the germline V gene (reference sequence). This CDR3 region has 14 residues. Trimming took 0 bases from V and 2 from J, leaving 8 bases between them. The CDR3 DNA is TGTGCCACCAGCAGAGAGAACGGCCCCTACGAGCAGTACTTC. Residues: CATSRENGPYEQYF.

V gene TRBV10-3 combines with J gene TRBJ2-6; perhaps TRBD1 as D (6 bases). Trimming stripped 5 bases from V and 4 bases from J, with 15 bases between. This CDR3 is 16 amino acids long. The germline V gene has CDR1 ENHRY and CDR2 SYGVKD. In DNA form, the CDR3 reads TGTGCCATCAGTCCTTTACAGGGCCAAGGGGCCAACGTCCTGACTTTC. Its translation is CAISPLQGQGANVLTF.

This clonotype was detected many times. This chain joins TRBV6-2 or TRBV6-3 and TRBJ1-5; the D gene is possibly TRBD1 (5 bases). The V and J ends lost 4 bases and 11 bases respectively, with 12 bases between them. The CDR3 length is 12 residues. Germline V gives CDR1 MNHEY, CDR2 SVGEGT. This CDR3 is CASSFEQVTQHF. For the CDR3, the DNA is TGTGCCAGCAGTTTTGAACAGGTAACCCAGCATTTT.

The CDR3 spells CSASPGGSNQPQHF. CDR3 nucleotide sequence: TGCAGTGCCTCGCCGGGGGGCTCCAATCAGCCCCAGCATTTT. The gene calls are TRBV20-1 and TRBJ1-5; a weak D match, TRBD1 (6 bases). With 6 bases removed from V and 3 bases from J, the gap between germline ends came to 15 bases. The CDR3 is 14 amino acids. The germline V gene encodes CDR1 DFQATT and CDR2 SNEGSKA (reference sequence).

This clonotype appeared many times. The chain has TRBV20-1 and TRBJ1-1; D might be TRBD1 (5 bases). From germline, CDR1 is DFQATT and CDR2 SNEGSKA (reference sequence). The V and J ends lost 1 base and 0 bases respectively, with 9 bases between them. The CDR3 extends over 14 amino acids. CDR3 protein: CSARAGTVNTEAFF. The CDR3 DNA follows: TGCAGTGCTAGAGCAGGGACTGTGAACACTGAAGCTTTCTTT.

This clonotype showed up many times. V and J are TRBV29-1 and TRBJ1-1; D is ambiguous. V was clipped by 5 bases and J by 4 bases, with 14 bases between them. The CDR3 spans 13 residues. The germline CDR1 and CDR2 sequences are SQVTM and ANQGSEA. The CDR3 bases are TGCAGCGTTAGGGAGGGCCAGACCACTGAAGCTTTCTTT. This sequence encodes CSVREGQTTEAFF.

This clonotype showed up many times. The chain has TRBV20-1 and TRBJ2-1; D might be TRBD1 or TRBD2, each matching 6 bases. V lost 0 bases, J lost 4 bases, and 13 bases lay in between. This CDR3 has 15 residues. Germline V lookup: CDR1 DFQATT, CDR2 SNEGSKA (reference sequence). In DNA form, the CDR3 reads TGCAGTGCTAGAGATTCTAGGGGGGCATACAATGAGCAGTTCTTC. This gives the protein CSARDSRGAYNEQFF.

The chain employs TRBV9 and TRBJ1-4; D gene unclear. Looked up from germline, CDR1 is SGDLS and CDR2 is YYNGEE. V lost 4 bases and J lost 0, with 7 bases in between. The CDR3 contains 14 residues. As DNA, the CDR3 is TGTGCCAGCAGCCATCAGGCAACTAATGAAAAACTGTTTTTT. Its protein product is CASSHQATNEKLFF.

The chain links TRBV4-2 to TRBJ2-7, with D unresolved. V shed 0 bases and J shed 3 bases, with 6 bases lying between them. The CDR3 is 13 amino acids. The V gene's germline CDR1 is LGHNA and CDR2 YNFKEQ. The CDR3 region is CASSQDASYEQYF. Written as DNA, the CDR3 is TGTGCCAGCAGCCAAGATGCGAGCTACGAGCAGTACTTC.